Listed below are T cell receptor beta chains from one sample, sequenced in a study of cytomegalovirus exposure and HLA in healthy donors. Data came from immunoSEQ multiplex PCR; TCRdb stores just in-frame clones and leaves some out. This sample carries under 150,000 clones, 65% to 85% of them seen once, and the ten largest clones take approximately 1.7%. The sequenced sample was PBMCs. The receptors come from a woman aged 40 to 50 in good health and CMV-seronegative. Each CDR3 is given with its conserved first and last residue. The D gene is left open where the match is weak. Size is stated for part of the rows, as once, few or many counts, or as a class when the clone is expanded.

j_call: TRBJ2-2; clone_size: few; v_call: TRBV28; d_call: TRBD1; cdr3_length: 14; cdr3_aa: CASSWTGYTGELFF; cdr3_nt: TGTGCCAGCAGCTGGACAGGGTACACCGGGGAGCTGTTTTTT
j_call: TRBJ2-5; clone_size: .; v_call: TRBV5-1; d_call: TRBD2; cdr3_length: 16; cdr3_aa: CASSLEPSGGQETQYF; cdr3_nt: TGCGCCAGCAGCTTGGAGCCTAGCGGAGGCCAAGAGACCCAGTACTTC
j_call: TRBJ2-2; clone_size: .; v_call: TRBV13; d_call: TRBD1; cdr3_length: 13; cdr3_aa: CASSLRGPGELFF; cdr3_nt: TGTGCCAGCAGCTTAAGGGGGCCCGGGGAGCTGTTTTTT
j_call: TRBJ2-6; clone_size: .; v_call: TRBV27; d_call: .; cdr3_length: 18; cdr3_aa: CASSRRGSIGPGANVLTF; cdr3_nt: TGTGCCAGCAGCCGAAGGGGGAGTATAGGTCCTGGGGCCAACGTCCTGACTTTC
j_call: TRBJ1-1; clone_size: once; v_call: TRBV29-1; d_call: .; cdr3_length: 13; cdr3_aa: CSVGRVENTEAFF; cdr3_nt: TGCAGCGTTGGCAGGGTAGAGAACACTGAAGCTTTCTTT
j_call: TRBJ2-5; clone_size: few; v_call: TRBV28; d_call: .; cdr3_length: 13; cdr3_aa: CASSQGGAETQYF; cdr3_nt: TGTGCCAGCAGTCAAGGGGGAGCTGAGACCCAGTACTTC
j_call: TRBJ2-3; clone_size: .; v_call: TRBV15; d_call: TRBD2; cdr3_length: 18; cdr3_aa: CATSSGTSGSIGTDTQYF; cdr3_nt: TGTGCCACCAGCAGTGGGACTAGCGGGAGTATCGGCACAGATACGCAGTATTTT
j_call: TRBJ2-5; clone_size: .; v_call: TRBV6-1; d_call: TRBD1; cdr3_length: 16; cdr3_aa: CASSESLGQGEETQYF; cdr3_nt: TGTGCCAGCAGTGAAAGTCTAGGACAGGGGGAGGAGACCCAGTACTTC
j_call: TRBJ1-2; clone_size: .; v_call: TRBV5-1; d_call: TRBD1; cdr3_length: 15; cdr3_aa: CASSFGQGVGYGYTF; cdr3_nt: TGCGCCAGCAGCTTCGGACAGGGGGTAGGGTATGGCTACACCTTC
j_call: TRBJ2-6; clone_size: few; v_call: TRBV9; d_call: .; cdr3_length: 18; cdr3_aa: CASSPPGSGSSGANGLTF; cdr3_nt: TGTGCCAGCAGCCCCCCGGGCAGTGGGTCCTCTGGGGCCAACGGCCTGACTTTC
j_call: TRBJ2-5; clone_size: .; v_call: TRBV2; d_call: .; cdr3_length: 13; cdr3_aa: CASSATGQETQYF; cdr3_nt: TGTGCCAGCAGTGCGACAGGACAAGAGACCCAGTACTTC
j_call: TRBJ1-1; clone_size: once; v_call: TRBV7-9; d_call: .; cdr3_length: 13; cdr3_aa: CASTEGPRTEAFF; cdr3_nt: TGTGCCAGCACCGAGGGCCCGCGGACTGAAGCTTTCTTT
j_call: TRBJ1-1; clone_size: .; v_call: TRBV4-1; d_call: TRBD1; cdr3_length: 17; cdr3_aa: CASSQDSGQGRSTEAFF; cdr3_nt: TGCGCCAGCAGCCAAGATTCAGGACAGGGGCGGTCTACTGAAGCTTTCTTT
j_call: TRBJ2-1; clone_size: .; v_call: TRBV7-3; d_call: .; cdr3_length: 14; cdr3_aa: CASSAPPDNNEQFF; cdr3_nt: TGTGCCAGCAGCGCCCCCCCGGACAACAATGAGCAGTTCTTC
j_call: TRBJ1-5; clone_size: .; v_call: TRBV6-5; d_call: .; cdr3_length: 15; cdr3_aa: CASSFSGGSDQPQHF; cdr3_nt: TGTGCCAGCAGCTTTTCGGGGGGTTCCGATCAGCCCCAGCATTTT
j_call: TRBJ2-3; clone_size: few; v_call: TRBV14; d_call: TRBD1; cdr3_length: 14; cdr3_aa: CASNRLTGADTQYF; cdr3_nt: TGTGCCAGCAACCGACTGACAGGGGCAGATACGCAGTATTTT
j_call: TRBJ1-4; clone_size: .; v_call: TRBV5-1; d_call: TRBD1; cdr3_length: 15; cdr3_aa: CASSLGQGRNEKLFF; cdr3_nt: TGCGCCAGCAGCTTGGGACAGGGGAGGAATGAAAAACTGTTTTTT
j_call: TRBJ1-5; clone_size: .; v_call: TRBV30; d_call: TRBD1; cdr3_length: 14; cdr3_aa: CAWSPYRGRQPQHF; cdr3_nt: TGTGCCTGGAGTCCTTACAGGGGGCGGCAGCCCCAGCATTTT
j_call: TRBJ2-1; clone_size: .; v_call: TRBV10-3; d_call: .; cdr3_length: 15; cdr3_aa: CAISDGSGSYNEQFF; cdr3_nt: TGTGCCATCAGTGACGGGAGCGGCTCCTACAATGAGCAGTTCTTC
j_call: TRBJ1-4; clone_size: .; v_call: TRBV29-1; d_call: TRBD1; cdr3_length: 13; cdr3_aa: CSVAGQGHEKLFF; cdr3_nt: TGCAGCGTTGCGGGACAGGGCCATGAAAAACTGTTTTTT
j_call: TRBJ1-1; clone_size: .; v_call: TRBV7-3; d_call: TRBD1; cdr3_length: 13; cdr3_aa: CASSLTADRETFF; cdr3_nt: TGTGCCAGCAGCTTAACTGCGGACAGGGAGACTTTCTTT
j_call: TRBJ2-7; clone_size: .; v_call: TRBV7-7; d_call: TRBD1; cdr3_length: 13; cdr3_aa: CASSRDRGYEQYF; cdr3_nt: TGTGCCAGCAGCCGGGACAGGGGATACGAGCAGTACTTC
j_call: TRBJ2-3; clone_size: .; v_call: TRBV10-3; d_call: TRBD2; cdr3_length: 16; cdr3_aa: CAISEKLAGTTDTQYF; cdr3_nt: TGTGCCATCAGTGAGAAACTAGCGGGGACCACAGATACGCAGTATTTT
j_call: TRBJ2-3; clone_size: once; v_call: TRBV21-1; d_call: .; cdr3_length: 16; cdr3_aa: CATLTRTSGITDTQYF; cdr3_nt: TGTGCCACCCTCACCCGGACTAGCGGCATCACAGATACGCAGTATTTT
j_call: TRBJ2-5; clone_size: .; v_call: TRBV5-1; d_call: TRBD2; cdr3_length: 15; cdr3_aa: CASSAEGRELETQYF; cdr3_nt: TGCGCCAGCAGCGCTGAGGGGCGGGAGTTAGAGACCCAGTACTTC
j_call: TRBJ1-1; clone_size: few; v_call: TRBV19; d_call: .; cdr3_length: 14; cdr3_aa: CASSIRGVNTEAFF; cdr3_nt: TGTGCCAGTAGTATACGGGGTGTGAACACTGAAGCTTTCTTT
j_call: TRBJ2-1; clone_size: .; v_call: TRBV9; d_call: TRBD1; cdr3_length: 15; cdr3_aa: CASSPGTGGYNEQFF; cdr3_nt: TGTGCCAGCAGCCCCGGGACAGGGGGCTACAATGAGCAGTTCTTC
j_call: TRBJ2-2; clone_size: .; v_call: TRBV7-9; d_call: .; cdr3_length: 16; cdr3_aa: CASSLARTSNTGELFF; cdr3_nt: TGTGCCAGCAGCTTAGCGCGTACTTCGAACACCGGGGAGCTGTTTTTT
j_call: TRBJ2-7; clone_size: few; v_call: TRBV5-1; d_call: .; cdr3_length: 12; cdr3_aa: CASRQDLYEQYF; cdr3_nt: TGCGCCAGCAGGCAGGACTTATACGAGCAGTACTTC
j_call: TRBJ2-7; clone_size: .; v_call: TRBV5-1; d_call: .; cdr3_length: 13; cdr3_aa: CASSLAVFDEQYF; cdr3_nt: TGCGCCAGCAGCTTGGCTGTTTTTGACGAGCAGTACTTC
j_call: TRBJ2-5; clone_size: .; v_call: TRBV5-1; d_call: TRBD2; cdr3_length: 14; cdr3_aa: CASSSTSGKETQYF; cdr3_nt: TGCGCCAGCAGCAGCACTAGCGGTAAAGAGACCCAGTACTTC
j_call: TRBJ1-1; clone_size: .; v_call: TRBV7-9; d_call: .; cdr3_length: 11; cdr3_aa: CASSSYREAFF; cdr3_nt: TGTGCCAGCAGCTCGTACAGGGAAGCTTTCTTT
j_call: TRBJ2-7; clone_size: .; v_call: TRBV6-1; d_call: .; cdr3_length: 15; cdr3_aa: CASSEGGKGAYEQYF; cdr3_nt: TGTGCCAGCAGTGAAGGGGGGAAGGGGGCCTACGAGCAGTACTTC
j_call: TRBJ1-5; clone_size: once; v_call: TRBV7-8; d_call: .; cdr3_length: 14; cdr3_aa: CATSRAFSNQPQHF; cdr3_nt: TGTGCCACTTCCAGGGCCTTTAGCAATCAGCCCCAGCATTTT